The 17 T cell receptor beta chains below were found in one sample sequenced in a study of cytomegalovirus exposure and HLA in healthy donors. The protocol was immunoSEQ multiplex PCR, while the TCRdb copy is restricted to in-frame clones and leaves out a portion. The data contain roughly 300,000 clones, roughly 90% of them seen just once; the ten biggest clones take up about 0.9%. Sequenced material: PBMCs. These receptors were taken from a woman younger than 35 in good health and CMV-seronegative.

The chain is built from TRBV10-1 and TRBJ2-7; the D gene is possibly TRBD2 (6 bases). Germline assignment: CDR1 WNHNN and CDR2 SYGVQD (reference sequence). V was trimmed by 3 bases and J by 4 bases, leaving 13 bases between them. CDR3 length: 14 amino acids. CDR3: CASSDTRGSYEQYF. The CDR3 DNA is TGCGCCAGCAGTGATACGCGGGGATCTTACGAGCAGTACTTC.

This clone came up a few times. The chain carries TRBV28 and TRBJ1-6; 8 bases fit TRBD1. The germline gives CDR1 MDHEN, CDR2 SYDVKM. The CDR3 is made up of 17 amino acids. Germline trimming cut 7 bases from V and 9 bases from J; bases unmatched to any gene: 17. The CDR3 here is CASTPGQGVMSGSPLHF. CDR3 bases: TGTGCCAGCACTCCAGGACAGGGCGTTATGTCTGGTTCACCCCTCCACTTT.

The chain couples TRBV5-4 to TRBJ1-2; a weak D match, TRBD1 (6 bases). The ends were cut back, 1 base at V and 4 bases at J, with 8 bases in the middle. Germline V gene lookup returns CDR1 SGHNT and CDR2 YYREEE (reference sequence). The CDR3 is made up of 13 amino acids. The CDR3 DNA is TGTGCCAGCAGCTTGTTAGGGGGCTATGGCTACACCTTC. This codes for CASSLLGGYGYTF.

The gene calls are TRBV5-4 and TRBJ2-5; 9 bases agree with TRBD2. J was trimmed by 7 bases and V by 0 bases; bases with no gene match: 10. This CDR3 has 16 amino acids. Germline CDR1 is SGHNT and CDR2 is YYREEE (reference sequence). Written as DNA, the CDR3 is TGTGCCAGCAGCTTGGAGGGCGGGAGGGCCGGAGTGACCCAGTACTTC. Residues: CASSLEGGRAGVTQYF.

The chain couples TRBV28 to TRBJ1-4; TRBD1 agrees at 11 bases. After removal of 1 base from V and 6 bases from J, the junction contained 1 base not matched to a gene. This CDR3 is 15 amino acids long. The germline V gene has CDR1 MDHEN and CDR2 SYDVKM. Written as DNA, the CDR3 is TGTGCCAGCAGTTTATCGGGACAGGGGGATGAAAAACTGTTTTTT. Translated, it gives CASSLSGQGDEKLFF.

The rearrangement uses TRBV5-5 and TRBJ1-5; TRBD1 aligns across 8 bases. The CDR3 consists of 19 residues. Germline CDR1 reads SGHKS; CDR2 reads YYEKEE (reference sequence). Trimming took 3 bases from V and 4 from J; bases not matched to a gene: 18. The DNA for the CDR3 is TGTGCCAGCAGCTACGCAATACCAACACAGGACAGGGTTAATCAGCCCCAGCATTTT. Residues: CASSYAIPTQDRVNQPQHF.

The chain joins TRBV7-6 to TRBJ2-3; TRBD2 matches at 14 bases. The CDR3 spans 16 residues. CDR1 is SGHVS, CDR2 FNYEAQ, per germline. Trimming at V came to 4 bases and at J to 2 bases, leaving 2 bases not matched to a gene. Here the CDR3 DNA reads TGTGCCAGCAGCTCGGGACTAGCGGGAGACACAGATACGCAGTATTTT. This encodes CASSSGLAGDTDTQYF.

The chain links TRBV5-1 to TRBJ2-1; weak D call: TRBD2 (5 bases). V was trimmed by 4 bases and J by 2 bases, leaving 19 bases between them. There are 17 residues in the CDR3. Germline CDR1 and CDR2: SGHRS and YFSETQ. The CDR3 sequence is CASSQGQLRRTYNEQFF. Here the CDR3 DNA reads TGCGCCAGCAGCCAAGGGCAGCTGCGGAGGACCTACAATGAGCAGTTCTTC.

The chain couples TRBV11-2 to TRBJ2-7; the match to TRBD2 covers 10 bases. CDR1 is SGHAT, CDR2 FQNNGV, per germline. The CDR3 runs to 17 residues. V gave up 5 bases and J gave up 4 bases; unmatched junction bases: 14. The CDR3 loop is CASSPRINLAGVYEQYF. In DNA, the CDR3 is TGTGCCAGCAGCCCCCGTATCAATCTAGCGGGAGTGTACGAGCAGTACTTC.

With regard to this clone: Other DNA sequences in the same sample also yield this CDR3. The chain has TRBV4-1 and TRBJ1-1; 9 bases map to TRBD1. The V gene end was trimmed by 3 bases and the J gene end by 1 base; junction bases not matched to a gene: 0. The germline gives CDR1 MGHRA, CDR2 YSYEKL. The CDR3 has 14 residues. In DNA, the CDR3 is TGCGCCAGCAGCCAGGGACAGGGGAACACTGAAGCTTTCTTT. It codes for CASSQGQGNTEAFF.

There are a few counts of this clone. This rearrangement joins TRBV6-5 to TRBJ2-7; the D gene is possibly TRBD2 (5 bases). The CDR3 contains 13 residues. Deletions cut 6 bases from V and 7 bases from J, with 16 bases between. Germline CDR1 and CDR2: MNHEY and SVGAGI. The CDR3 bases are TGTGCCAGCAGCCAAGGAGGTTCGCGGGAGCAGTACTTC. This codes for CASSQGGSREQYF.

The gene calls are TRBV25-1 and TRBJ2-1; 8 nucleotides agree with TRBD2. J lost 3 bases, V lost 3 bases, and 4 bases had no gene match. Germline values: CDR1 MGHDK, CDR2 SYGVNS. There are 15 residues in the CDR3. The CDR3 DNA reads TGTGCCAGCAGTGAGGGTAGCGGGAACTACAATGAGCAGTTCTTC. The encoded protein is CASSEGSGNYNEQFF. Looking up the rest from reference TRBV25-1 and TRBJ2-1 gives the full variable domain: EADIYQTPRYLVIGTGKKITLECSQTMGHDKMYWYQQDPGMELHLIHYSYGVNSTEKGDLSSESTVSRIRTEHFPLTLESARPSHTSQYLCASSEGSGNYNEQFFGPGTRLTVL.

The chain joins TRBV19 to TRBJ2-4; D remains unclear. Germline loops: CDR1 LNHDA, CDR2 SQIVND (reference sequence). The CDR3 sequence is 14 residues long. V lost 3 bases, J lost 0 bases, and 6 bases lay in between. CDR3 residues: CASSIAGAKNIQYF. The CDR3 region has the DNA TGTGCCAGTAGTATCGCCGGAGCCAAAAACATTCAGTACTTC.

This clone came up a few times. CDR3 sequence: CASSLHGDYGYTF. The CDR3 nucleotides are TGTGCCAGCAGTCTACACGGGGACTATGGCTACACCTTC. The chain carries TRBV28 and TRBJ1-2; D remains ambiguous. The germline V gene encodes CDR1 MDHEN and CDR2 SYDVKM. Trimming took off 5 bases at V and 3 bases at J, with 10 bases between the two ends. There are 13 residues in the CDR3.

V usage is TRBV23-1 and J usage is TRBJ2-1; D remains unclear. TRBV23-1 is designated an ORF whose function remains uncertain. Trimming stripped 7 bases from V and 0 bases from J, with 16 bases between. The CDR3 sequence is 16 residues long. CDR3 sequence reads: CASTLPGLSSYNEQFF. In nucleotides, the CDR3 is TGCGCCAGCACCCTCCCAGGTTTGAGCTCCTACAATGAGCAGTTCTTC.

The rearrangement joins TRBV10-1 to TRBJ2-3, with D maybe TRBD2 (6 bases). This CDR3 is 15 amino acids long. Germline CDR1 and CDR2: WNHNN and SYGVQD (reference sequence). Deletions cut 0 bases from V and 3 bases from J, with 10 bases between. CDR3 nucleotides: TGCGCCAGCAGTGAGTCGGGACGGGGGACAGATACGCAGTATTTT. Translating it yields CASSESGRGTDTQYF.

The chain carries TRBV19 and TRBJ2-7, with 12 positions matching TRBD2. The CDR3 consists of 17 residues. The V gene end was trimmed by 5 bases and the J gene end by 9 bases; junction bases not matched to a gene: 17. Germline V gene lookup returns CDR1 LNHDA and CDR2 SQIVND (reference sequence). CDR3 region: CASSATSGSFGNGGQYF. CDR3 nucleotide sequence: TGTGCCAGTAGTGCGACTAGCGGGAGTTTTGGAAACGGAGGGCAGTACTTC.